Listed below are T cell receptor beta chains from one sample, sequenced in a study of blood T cell repertoires in COVID-19. Method: immunoSEQ multiplex PCR; TCRdb's copy keeps in-frame clones and lacks some. The table shows 400,000 or so clones, with 70% to 90% occurring only once. Sequenced input: PBMCs or T cells enriched from blood (not recorded which). Every receptor here comes from a man aged 35 to 55 in a cohort exposed to, infected with or recovered from COVID-19 (not recorded which). CDR3s include the opening cysteine and the closing phenylalanine or tryptophan. A D gene is named only where the DNA matches it firmly. The size of a clone is reported for some rows only, either as once, few or many, or as a class for expanded clones.

d_gene,abundance,j_gene,v_gene,CDR3aa,CDR3nt
-,once,TRBJ2-5,TRBV5-1,CASSFGEETQYF,TGCGCCAGCAGCTTCGGGGAAGAGACCCAGTACTTC
-,once,TRBJ1-2,TRBV6-1,CASSENQGPSFGYTF,TGTGCCAGCAGTGAAAATCAGGGTCCGTCTTTTGGCTACACCTTC
TRBD2,-,TRBJ2-6,TRBV7-2,CASSLAAGGSGANVLTF,TGTGCCAGCAGCTTAGCCGCGGGAGGTTCTGGGGCCAACGTCCTGACTTTC
TRBD1,few,TRBJ1-2,TRBV6-5,CASSYSSGGVSGYTF,TGTGCCAGCAGTTACTCATCAGGGGGCGTTTCTGGCTACACCTTC
TRBD2,-,TRBJ2-1,TRBV29-1,CSVLSSGRSSYNEQFF,TGCAGCGTTTTATCTAGCGGCCGAAGCTCCTACAATGAGCAGTTCTTC
TRBD2,few,TRBJ2-7,TRBV28,CASSPHGTISYEQYF,TGTGCCAGCAGTCCGCACGGGACTATTTCCTACGAGCAGTACTTC
TRBD2,-,TRBJ2-1,TRBV9,CASSAGLAGVNEQFF,TGTGCCAGCAGCGCGGGACTAGCGGGAGTCAATGAGCAGTTCTTC
-,-,TRBJ1-6,TRBV28,CASSQAAPLHF,TGTGCCAGCAGCCAAGCGGCACCCCTCCACTTT
-,-,TRBJ2-5,TRBV2,CASSPRAETQYF,TGTGCCAGCAGTCCCAGGGCAGAGACCCAGTACTTC
TRBD1,once,TRBJ1-1,TRBV5-1,CASSLGQGARDTEAFF,TGCGCCAGCAGCTTGGGACAGGGGGCCCGGGACACTGAAGCTTTCTTT
-,-,TRBJ1-6,TRBV3-1/TRBV3-2,CASSPKIYNSPLHF,TGTGCCAGCAGCCCAAAAATCTATAATTCACCCCTCCACTTT
-,-,TRBJ1-1,TRBV6-5,CASSSDQGSEAFF,TGTGCCAGCAGTTCCGACCAGGGGTCGGAAGCTTTCTTT
-,-,TRBJ1-4,TRBV7-8,CASSLRDTEKLFF,TGTGCCAGCAGCTTAAGGGACACTGAAAAACTGTTTTTT
-,-,TRBJ2-5,TRBV19,CASSGPSQETQYF,TGTGCCAGTAGTGGGCCCAGCCAAGAGACCCAGTACTTC
-,-,TRBJ1-2,TRBV21-1,CASSKDPGLTSRGYTF,TGTGCCAGCAGCAAAGACCCGGGACTAACCTCGAGGGGCTACACCTTC
-,few,TRBJ2-2,TRBV4-1,CASSQDSFGGELFF,TGCGCCAGCAGCCAAGACAGTTTTGGTGGGGAGCTGTTTTTT
TRBD2,-,TRBJ2-1,TRBV6-5,CASSRGLAGESNRFF,TGTGCCAGCAGTCGGGGACTAGCGGGAGAATCGAATCGGTTCTTC
-,-,TRBJ2-7,TRBV7-6,CASSPGVNLYEQYF,TGTGCCAGCAGCCCCGGGGTCAATCTCTACGAGCAGTACTTC
TRBD2,-,TRBJ2-5,TRBV30,CAWKGGRLAGADTQYF,TGTGCCTGGAAGGGAGGTCGACTAGCGGGAGCTGATACCCAGTACTTC
TRBD1,-,TRBJ1-1,TRBV29-1,CSAKGRRRDRNTEAFF,TGCAGCGCGAAGGGAAGACGGAGGGACAGGAACACTGAAGCTTTCTTT
TRBD2,-,TRBJ2-2,TRBV6-5,CASREGTNTGELFF,TGTGCCAGCCGGGAGGGAACGAACACCGGGGAGCTGTTTTTT
-,-,TRBJ1-3,TRBV3-1/TRBV3-2,CASSPGQIGNTIYF,TGTGCCAGCAGCCCGGGACAAATAGGAAACACCATATATTTT
TRBD2,-,TRBJ2-7,TRBV20-1,CSASKTSGSSREQYF,TGCAGTGCTAGTAAGACTAGCGGGAGCTCCAGGGAGCAGTACTTC
TRBD1,-,TRBJ1-5,TRBV6-5,CASTIDRGNQPQHF,TGTGCCAGCACCATAGACAGGGGAAATCAGCCCCAGCATTTT
-,-,TRBJ2-7,TRBV5-1,CASSPGGSRGLYEQYF,TGCGCCAGCAGCCCCGGAGGTAGTCGAGGACTCTACGAGCAGTACTTC
-,-,TRBJ2-1,TRBV3-1/TRBV3-2,CASSQLSAGEQFF,TGTGCCAGCAGCCAATTGAGTGCGGGAGAGCAGTTCTTC
-,-,TRBJ2-6,TRBV7-8,CASSFGTTPGANVLTF,TGTGCCAGCAGCTTTGGGACAACTCCTGGGGCCAACGTCCTGACTTTC
-,-,TRBJ2-1,TRBV2,CASSELGSGDNEQFF,TGTGCCAGCAGTGAATTGGGCTCGGGGGACAATGAGCAGTTCTTC
TRBD2,once,TRBJ2-7,TRBV11-2,CASSITSGGAYEQYF,TGTGCCAGCAGCATCACTAGCGGAGGAGCCTACGAGCAGTACTTC
TRBD1,-,TRBJ1-5,TRBV4-2,CASSQELVGQEPQHF,TGTGCCAGCAGCCAAGAGTTGGTGGGACAGGAGCCCCAGCATTTT
-,-,TRBJ1-5,TRBV7-2,CASSPPDWRDQPQHF,TGTGCCAGCAGCCCCCCCGATTGGAGGGATCAGCCCCAGCATTTT
-,few,TRBJ1-4,TRBV3-1/TRBV3-2,CASSQGSGKLFF,TGTGCCAGCAGCCAGGGAAGCGGGAAACTGTTTTTT
TRBD1,-,TRBJ2-3,TRBV3-1/TRBV3-2,CASSQEGGQGGADTQYF,TGTGCCAGCAGCCAAGAAGGGGGACAGGGAGGGGCAGATACGCAGTATTTT
-,-,TRBJ2-4,TRBV11-2,CASSRNPPSGADKNIQYF,TGTGCCAGCAGCCGAAACCCTCCGTCAGGGGCGGACAAAAACATTCAGTACTTC
-,-,TRBJ2-5,TRBV28,CASSFYLGGWTQYF,TGTGCCAGCAGTTTCTACCTCGGGGGTTGGACCCAGTACTTC
-,-,TRBJ2-5,TRBV7-9,CASSTELTRVGTQYF,TGTGCCAGCAGCACAGAGCTGACCAGGGTGGGGACCCAGTACTTC
-,-,TRBJ2-7,TRBV6-5,CASSYQGRLYEQYF,TGTGCCAGCAGTTACCAAGGCAGACTCTACGAGCAGTACTTC
TRBD2,-,TRBJ2-1,TRBV5-1,CASSLGWPPIAGGVSDEQFF,TGCGCCAGCAGCTTAGGATGGCCACCTATAGCGGGAGGAGTATCGGATGAGCAGTTCTTC
-,-,TRBJ2-7,TRBV18,CASSPGGGSYEQYF,TGTGCCAGCTCACCGGGAGGGGGGTCCTACGAGCAGTACTTC
TRBD2,-,TRBJ2-1,TRBV7-6,CASSFQAGGPYNEQFF,TGTGCCAGCAGCTTCCAGGCGGGAGGCCCCTACAATGAGCAGTTCTTC
TRBD1,once,TRBJ2-5,TRBV5-5,CASSPNTGAEKTQYF,TGTGCCAGCAGCCCGAACACAGGGGCCGAGAAGACCCAGTACTTC
-,-,TRBJ1-4,TRBV5-1,CASSLGPGDNEKLFF,TGCGCCAGCAGCTTGGGTCCGGGGGACAATGAAAAACTGTTTTTT
-,-,TRBJ1-2,TRBV3-1/TRBV3-2,CASSPLPSQGFYGYTF,TGTGCCAGCAGCCCTCTCCCATCCCAGGGCTTTTATGGCTACACCTTC